One and the same sample provided the 12 T cell receptor beta chains below, sequenced in a study of T cells in tuberculosis. Sorting used thawed, overnight-rested PBMC stained with anti-CD3, a viability dye and GMM-loaded CD1B tetramer. The lipid loaded on the CD1B tetramers was C32 glucose monomycolate from Rhodococcus equi. Produced via immunoSEQ multiplex PCR; TCRdb's table is partial and in-frame only. Of 70,000 to 95,000 clones listed, roughly 91% are singletons. What was sequenced was CD1b-GMM tetramer-negative cells sorted from PBMCs. All receptors derive from an adult woman with latent tuberculosis.

The chain links TRBV7-3 to TRBJ2-1, with TRBD2 as a possible D gene (5 bases). The CDR3 contains 15 residues. V dropped 5 bases and J dropped 7 bases, with 18 bases sitting between them. Per germline, CDR1 SGHTA and CDR2 FQGTGA. CDR3 amino acids: CASSPTAVLTNEQFF. CDR3 bases: TGTGCCAGCAGCCCAACAGCGGTTCTAACGAATGAGCAGTTCTTC.

The chain joins TRBV28 to TRBJ1-4, with 7 nucleotides matching TRBD1. V dropped 8 bases and J dropped 0; count of bases not matched to a gene: 3. In germline, CDR1 is MDHEN, CDR2 SYDVKM. The CDR3 consists of 14 residues. The CDR3 loop reads CASGQGATNEKLFF. The CDR3 DNA reads TGTGCCAGCGGCCAGGGGGCAACTAATGAAAAACTGTTTTTT.

The chain uses TRBV11-2 and TRBJ1-6, with D perhaps TRBD1 (6 bases). The CDR3 length is 16 residues. Germline-derived CDR1 and CDR2 are SGHAT and FQNNGV. V was clipped by 5 bases and J by 8 bases, with 19 bases between them. The CDR3 DNA is TGTGCCAGCAGCCCACGCGAGACAGGTCTGCATTCACCCCTCCACTTT. This sequence encodes CASSPRETGLHSPLHF.

The chain recombines TRBV5-4 with TRBJ1-1; TRBD1 might be the D (5 bases). Germline V CDR1 and CDR2: SGHNT, YYREEE (reference sequence). Trimming pared 1 base from V and 5 bases from J, leaving 12 bases between. The CDR3 runs 14 residues. The DNA of the CDR3 is TGTGCCAGCAGCTTGCGGGGGGAGGGGACTGAAGCTTTCTTT. Its protein is CASSLRGEGTEAFF.

The genes are TRBV2 and TRBJ2-2; D gene ambiguous. Between the trimmed V and J ends, which lost 6 bases and 9 bases, there was a span of 11 bases. The germline gives CDR1 SNHLY, CDR2 FYNNEI. This CDR3 is built from 12 residues. CDR3 sequence reads: CASRDSYRELFF. The CDR3 nucleotides read TGTGCCAGCAGAGACTCCTACCGGGAGCTGTTTTTT.

The V call is TRBV6-5, the J call TRBJ2-1, with 10 positions matching TRBD2. Germline values: CDR1 MNHEY, CDR2 SVGAGI. The length of the CDR3 is 16 residues. With V trimmed by 2 bases and J by 4 bases, 5 bases remained unmatched. This chain's CDR3 is CASSYVAGGPYNEQFF. CDR3 in DNA: TGTGCCAGCAGTTACGTAGCGGGGGGCCCTTACAATGAGCAGTTCTTC.

The chain is built from TRBV7-3 and TRBJ2-1; TRBD2 matches at 10 bases. CDR1 SGHTA and CDR2 FQGTGA come from the germline V gene. The V gene end was trimmed by 6 bases and the J gene end by 4 bases; junction bases not matched to a gene: 15. There are 18 residues in the CDR3. CDR3 in DNA: TGTGCCAGCAGTTTGTTGGGGAGCGGGGGGGCGACATACAATGAGCAGTTCTTC. Residues: CASSLLGSGGATYNEQFF.

This clone was detected only a few times. V gene TRBV4-1 combines with J gene TRBJ1-2, with 9 bases that match TRBD1. The V gene's germline CDR1 is MGHRA and CDR2 YSYEKL. The CDR3 loop spans 14 amino acids. V shed 1 base and J 7 bases; nucleotides not matched to a gene: 4. CDR3 region: CASSQAQGAVGYTF. In DNA, the CDR3 is TGCGCCAGCAGCCAAGCACAGGGGGCGGTTGGCTACACCTTC.

This chain connects TRBV27 to TRBJ1-3, with D tentatively TRBD1 (5 bases). The germline V gene encodes CDR1 MNHEY and CDR2 SMNVEV (reference sequence). The V gene lost 3 bases and the J gene lost 2 bases, with 8 bases spanning the gap. This CDR3 has 14 amino acids. CDR3 loop: CASSLSRAGNTIYF. The DNA for the CDR3 is TGTGCCAGCAGTTTGTCCAGGGCTGGAAACACCATATATTTT.

The chain has TRBV19 and TRBJ1-2; TRBD1 aligns across 8 bases. In germline, CDR1 is LNHDA, CDR2 SQIVND (reference sequence). Trimming removed 5 bases from V and 4 bases from J; junction bases left unmatched: 6. This CDR3 is 14 amino acids long. Written as DNA, the CDR3 is TGTGCCAGTAGTGAGCCGGGACAGGTCTATGGCTACACCTTC. Translated, it gives CASSEPGQVYGYTF.

This clone was seen more than once but under ten times. The genes are TRBV20-1 and TRBJ1-1; D is uncertain. Germline lookup yields CDR1 DFQATT and CDR2 SNEGSKA (reference sequence). CDR3 length: 11 amino acids. Trimming shortened V by 1 base and J by 2 bases, and 2 bases separated the two germline ends. This chain's CDR3 is CSARVNTEAFF. The CDR3 nucleotides are TGCAGTGCTAGAGTAAACACTGAAGCTTTCTTT.

The chain recombines TRBV6-5 with TRBJ1-5, with unresolved D. The CDR3 runs to 15 residues. CDR1 is MNHEY and CDR2 is SVGAGI in the germline V gene. The V end was cut by 0 bases, the J end by 0 bases, with 6 bases between. CDR3 amino acids: CASSYSISSNQPQHF. In nucleotides, the CDR3 is TGTGCCAGCAGTTACTCAATATCTAGCAATCAGCCCCAGCATTTT.